This section outlines one TCR beta chain sequence together with its context. An end of the junction differs from the germline gene, which may be a read error. This sample is drawn from a study of molecular identifiers for immune sequencing clone quantification. This CDR3 is built from 16 residues. Per the germline V gene, CDR1 is DFQATT and CDR2 is SNEGSKA (reference sequence). TCRdb analysed the PCR reads with MiXCR anew, one entry per CDR3 protein. The repertoire consists of some 650,000 distinct CDR3 sequences, with less than 20% occurring once and the leading ten covering 0.85%. Sequenced sample: naive CD8+ T cells from blood, with Jurkat cell RNA spiked in. Subset noted: FACS-sorted CD8+CD4-CCR7+CD45RA+ naive T cells. The rearrangement links TRBV20-1 to TRBJ2-5; D unclear. This TCR was recovered from a human donor in good health. Some libraries in this study had Jurkat cell RNA spiked in. In DNA form, the CDR3 reads TGCAGTGCTAGAGCCCCGCCAAGTGGGCGAAAAGAGACCCGGTACTTC. Encoded protein: CSARAPPSGRKETRYF.